The TCR beta chain under discussion was sequenced for a study of long-term antiretroviral therapy in people with HIV. With survey level as its setting, the immunoSEQ assay was v3.0. Here immunoSEQ multiplex PCR was the method, and the copy in TCRdb shows in-frame clones only, minus some. The data hold some 30,000 clones, with about 87% observed a single time. V was pared by 2 bases and J by 0 bases, with 11 bases between. Germline V gene data show CDR1 as LGHNT and CDR2 as FRNRAP. The CDR3 contains 17 residues. This TCR came from a woman younger than 35 with HIV. The chain combines TRBV12-5 with TRBJ2-6; D remains ambiguous. The material sequenced was unsorted PBMCs, taken 1.8 years after starting antiretroviral therapy. The CDR3 DNA sequence: TGTGCTAGTGGTTTGTTTATCACAAGCTCTGGGGCCAACGTCCTGACTTTC. Translation gives CASGLFITSSGANVLTF.